Listed below are T cell receptor beta chains from one sample, sequenced in a study of radiation and T cells in renal cell carcinoma. TCRdb keeps only in-frame clones here, not all; method: immunoSEQ multiplex PCR. The table shows roughly 130,000 clones, with 88% occurring only once. This material consisted of blood, taken from a patient whose treatment included radiotherapy and nephrectomy. The receptors originated from a woman between 50 and 59 years old with renal cell carcinoma. Both conserved end residues are part of each CDR3. D genes are given only for firm matches. Some rows mark clone size as missing; the rest say once, few, many or name a class of expanded clone.

V: TRBV9
length: 15
J: TRBJ1-1
size: few
D: TRBD1
CDR3: CASSVTGAGDTEAFF
DNA: TGTGCCAGCAGCGTTACAGGGGCGGGGGACACTGAAGCTTTCTTT

V: TRBV7-2
length: 14
J: TRBJ1-5
size: once
D: .
CDR3: CASSFGPTGQPQHF
DNA: TGTGCCAGCAGCTTTGGGCCCACGGGTCAGCCCCAGCATTTT

V: TRBV29-1
length: 12
J: TRBJ1-1
size: .
D: .
CDR3: CSIRVRNTEAFF
DNA: TGCAGCATCCGGGTCAGGAACACTGAAGCTTTCTTT

V: TRBV18
length: 17
J: TRBJ1-2
size: .
D: TRBD1
CDR3: CASSPIPGQGMFYGYTF
DNA: TGTGCCAGCTCACCTATTCCGGGACAGGGTATGTTCTATGGCTACACCTTC

V: TRBV13
length: 13
J: TRBJ2-7
size: .
D: .
CDR3: CASSLGPYYEQYF
DNA: TGTGCCAGCAGCTTAGGCCCCTACTACGAGCAGTACTTC

V: TRBV5-4
length: 15
J: TRBJ2-7
size: .
D: .
CDR3: CASSLYAGATYEQYF
DNA: TGTGCCAGCAGCTTATATGCGGGGGCAACCTACGAGCAGTACTTC

V: TRBV19
length: 17
J: TRBJ2-2
size: .
D: TRBD1
CDR3: CASSSQRQGVNTGELFF
DNA: TGTGCCAGTAGTTCCCAAAGACAGGGGGTTAACACCGGGGAGCTGTTTTTT

V: TRBV6-6
length: 15
J: TRBJ1-1
size: once
D: .
CDR3: CASSYPSGSNTEAFF
DNA: TGTGCCAGCAGTTATCCGTCAGGGTCGAACACTGAAGCTTTCTTT

V: TRBV19
length: 14
J: TRBJ2-1
size: .
D: .
CDR3: CASSIGDLYNEQFF
DNA: TGTGCCAGTAGTATCGGGGACCTCTACAATGAGCAGTTCTTC

V: TRBV11-2
length: 13
J: TRBJ1-1
size: .
D: .
CDR3: CASTVRENTEAFF
DNA: TGTGCCAGCACCGTCAGGGAAAACACTGAAGCTTTCTTT

V: TRBV7-8
length: 16
J: TRBJ2-1
size: .
D: TRBD2
CDR3: CASSLASGGTVSEQFF
DNA: TGTGCCAGCAGCTTAGCTAGCGGGGGGACGGTTAGTGAGCAGTTCTTC

V: TRBV5-1
length: 16
J: TRBJ2-2
size: .
D: TRBD2
CDR3: CASSPFAGGNTGELFF
DNA: TGCGCCAGCAGCCCCTTTGCGGGGGGGAACACCGGGGAGCTGTTTTTT

V: TRBV5-1
length: 13
J: TRBJ1-4
size: .
D: .
CDR3: CASSPAGGEKLFF
DNA: TGCGCCAGCAGCCCTGCCGGAGGTGAAAAACTGTTTTTT

V: TRBV4-2
length: 13
J: TRBJ1-1
size: many
D: .
CDR3: CASSQDEEIEAFF
DNA: TGTGCCAGCAGCCAAGATGAGGAGATTGAAGCTTTCTTT

V: TRBV7-2
length: 15
J: TRBJ1-3
size: .
D: .
CDR3: CASSLEGLSGNTIYF
DNA: TGTGCCAGCAGCTTAGAGGGCCTCTCTGGAAACACCATATATTTT

V: TRBV7-3
length: 14
J: TRBJ1-6
size: few
D: .
CDR3: CASSLTGNNSPLHF
DNA: TGTGCCAGCAGCTTAACGGGGAATAATTCACCCCTCCACTTT

V: TRBV6-6
length: 15
J: TRBJ1-2
size: .
D: TRBD1
CDR3: CASSHGTGVNYGYTF
DNA: TGTGCCAGCAGCCACGGGACAGGAGTTAACTATGGCTACACCTTC

V: TRBV4-3
length: 16
J: TRBJ1-4
size: .
D: TRBD1
CDR3: CASSQQTGVTNEKLFF
DNA: TGCGCCAGCAGCCAACAAACAGGGGTAACTAATGAAAAACTGTTTTTT

V: TRBV6-1
length: 13
J: TRBJ1-4
size: .
D: .
CDR3: CASRDGWNEKLFF
DNA: TGTGCCAGCAGAGATGGATGGAATGAAAAACTGTTTTTT

V: TRBV4-1
length: 15
J: TRBJ2-5
size: .
D: .
CDR3: CASSPGPNLKETQYF
DNA: TGCGCCAGCAGCCCGGGACCAAATCTGAAAGAGACCCAGTACTTC

V: TRBV5-8
length: 13
J: TRBJ2-1
size: .
D: TRBD2
CDR3: CASSLGLEGEQFF
DNA: TGTGCCAGCAGCCTGGGACTAGAGGGTGAGCAGTTCTTC

V: TRBV7-9
length: 12
J: TRBJ1-1
size: few
D: .
CDR3: CASSATSTEAFF
DNA: TGTGCCAGCAGCGCTACCTCTACTGAAGCTTTCTTT

V: TRBV7-2
length: 15
J: TRBJ1-1
size: .
D: .
CDR3: CASRPGGGGRTEAFF
DNA: TGTGCCAGCAGGCCCGGGGGTGGGGGACGCACTGAAGCTTTCTTT

V: TRBV25-1
length: 15
J: TRBJ2-7
size: .
D: .
CDR3: CATTLGSLTSYEQYF
DNA: TGTGCCACCACACTAGGCTCGCTGACATCCTACGAGCAGTACTTC

V: TRBV18
length: 13
J: TRBJ2-5
size: .
D: .
CDR3: CASSAGLQETQYF
DNA: TGTGCCAGCTCGGCGGGTCTCCAAGAGACCCAGTACTTC

V: TRBV7-9
length: 13
J: TRBJ1-1
size: .
D: .
CDR3: CASSSVGGTEAFF
DNA: TGTGCCAGCAGCTCGGTGGGTGGCACTGAAGCTTTCTTT

V: TRBV7-6
length: 12
J: TRBJ2-1
size: .
D: .
CDR3: CASSPGGTQQFF
DNA: TGTGCCAGCAGCCCTGGAGGGACCCAGCAGTTCTTC

V: TRBV7-9
length: 14
J: TRBJ1-3
size: once
D: .
CDR3: CASSTELVGNTIYF
DNA: TGTGCCAGCAGCACAGAATTAGTGGGGAACACCATATATTTT

V: TRBV30
length: 13
J: TRBJ1-1
size: few
D: .
CDR3: CAWSLQSNTEAFF
DNA: TGTGCCTGGAGTTTACAGTCGAACACTGAAGCTTTCTTT

V: TRBV7-3
length: 18
J: TRBJ1-1
size: .
D: .
CDR3: CASSLINTGDAKGTEAFF
DNA: TGTGCCAGCAGCTTAATTAATACAGGCGATGCGAAAGGCACTGAAGCTTTCTTT

V: TRBV6-5
length: 15
J: TRBJ2-2
size: .
D: .
CDR3: CASSYSKAYTGELFF
DNA: TGTGCCAGCAGTTACTCTAAGGCTTACACCGGGGAGCTGTTTTTT

V: TRBV7-9
length: 17
J: TRBJ1-4
size: .
D: .
CDR3: CASSLARGQPLNEKLFF
DNA: TGTGCCAGCAGCTTAGCCCGAGGACAGCCGCTTAATGAAAAACTGTTTTTT

V: TRBV28
length: 14
J: TRBJ2-7
size: .
D: .
CDR3: CASSPTSGRYEQYF
DNA: TGTGCCAGCAGTCCTACCTCGGGTCGCTACGAGCAGTACTTC

V: TRBV6-1
length: 13
J: TRBJ1-1
size: few
D: .
CDR3: CASTFSGKTEAFF
DNA: TGTGCCAGCACTTTTTCGGGGAAAACTGAAGCTTTCTTT

V: TRBV4-1
length: 13
J: TRBJ1-2
size: .
D: .
CDR3: CASSQGEIYGYTF
DNA: TGCGCCAGCAGCCAAGGGGAGATTTATGGCTACACCTTC

V: TRBV6-6
length: 13
J: TRBJ1-5
size: once
D: .
CDR3: CASLGMGNQPQHF
DNA: .

V: TRBV18
length: 13
J: TRBJ1-1
size: .
D: .
CDR3: CASSPQYEGEAFF
DNA: TGTGCCAGCTCACCACAATATGAGGGTGAAGCTTTCTTT

V: TRBV7-8
length: 13
J: TRBJ2-5
size: .
D: .
CDR3: CASSFGVRETQYF
DNA: TGTGCCAGCAGCTTTGGAGTTAGGGAGACCCAGTACTTC

V: TRBV13
length: 16
J: TRBJ2-7
size: .
D: TRBD2
CDR3: CASSLEGLAGKYEQYF
DNA: TGTGCCAGCAGCTTAGAGGGACTAGCCGGGAAATACGAGCAGTACTTC